This T cell receptor beta chain was documented in a study of shared clonotypes between healthy human individuals. Study-wide results and limits: Naive subsets typically showed greater estimated richness than memory subsets.

Germline CDR1 MDHEN, CDR2 SYDVKM. Trimming cost V 6 bases and J 5 bases, with 16 bases left between them. The CDR3 totals 14 residues. With regard to this clone: Its antigen is unidentified.

An assay was performed, and its level was deep. Only in-frame clones appear in the TCRdb table, and some are missing; sequencing was by immunoSEQ multiplex PCR. The sample comprises fewer than 1.6 million clones, just under 99% of which are singletons, and 0.36% rests with the top ten. This rearrangement joins TRBV28 to TRBJ1-2; D ambiguous. Sequencing was done on a sample of naive CD4+ T cells sorted from blood. Subset in this sample: CD45RA+ positively selected. The clonotype originates from a man aged 25-40 years in good health. CDR3 coding DNA: TGTGCCAGCAGATCCGACTCTGGCCCTTATGGCTACACCTTC. Protein sequence: CASRSDSGPYGYTF.